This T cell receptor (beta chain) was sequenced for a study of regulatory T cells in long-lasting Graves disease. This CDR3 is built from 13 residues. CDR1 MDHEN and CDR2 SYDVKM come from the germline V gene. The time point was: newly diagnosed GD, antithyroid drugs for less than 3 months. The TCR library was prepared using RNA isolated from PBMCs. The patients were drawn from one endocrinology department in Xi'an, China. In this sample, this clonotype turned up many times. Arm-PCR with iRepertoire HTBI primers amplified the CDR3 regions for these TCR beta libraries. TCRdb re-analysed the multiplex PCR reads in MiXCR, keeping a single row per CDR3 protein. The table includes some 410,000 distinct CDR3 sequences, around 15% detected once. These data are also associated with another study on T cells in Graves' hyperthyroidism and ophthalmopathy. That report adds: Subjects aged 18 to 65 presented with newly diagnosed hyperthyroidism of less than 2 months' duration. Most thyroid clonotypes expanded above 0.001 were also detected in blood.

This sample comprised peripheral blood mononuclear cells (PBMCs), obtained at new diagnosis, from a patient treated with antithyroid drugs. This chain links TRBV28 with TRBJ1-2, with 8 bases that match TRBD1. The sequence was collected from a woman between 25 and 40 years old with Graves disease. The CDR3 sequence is CGAGQDSNYGYTF. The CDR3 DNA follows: TGTGGGGCGGGACAGGATTCAAACTATGGCTACACCTTC.